This T cell receptor beta chain derives from a study of T cell responses to AZD1222 COVID-19 vaccine. Findings and caveats of the study: Receipt of two AZD1222 doses was followed by a rise in Spike-specific TCR breadth and depth. Donors were mostly white British, more females; clonal diversity possibly underestimated.

A word on this clone: The antigen is unknown.

Pooling was applied to second doses at about 4 or about 12 weeks. The CDR3 length is 13 residues. V was pared by 8 bases and J by 11 bases, with 16 bases between. The germline CDR1 and CDR2 sequences are MNHEY and SVGAGI. Sequencing was performed with immunoSEQ multiplex PCR; in TCRdb, only in-frame clones are kept and a portion is missing. The table has some 110,000 clones, 75% to 90% seen once. This clonotype was sampled from an adult who received the AZD1222 COVID-19 vaccine. This sequence joins TRBV6-5 and TRBJ1-6, with TRBD1 as a possible D gene (5 bases). The source material was peripheral blood, sampled 28 days after the second AZD1222 dose. As DNA, the CDR3 is TGTGCCAGCGTCGACAGACTTATGGCACCCCTCCACTTT. It is translated as CASVDRLMAPLHF.